This TCR beta chain was observed in a study of T cells after yellow fever vaccination (dated by TCRdb to the late 2010s). In the study overall: The SMART-Seq v4 Ultra Low Input RNA kit was used to prepare libraries from fractions with low cell numbers. To follow T-cell clones before and after both primary and booster YFV17D yellow fever vaccination, bulk TCR alpha and beta repertoires underwent longitudinal sequencing. Two healthy male donors, one aged 18 to 30 and one aged 30 to 39 years, were included in the cohort. Blood samples were taken at several timepoints before and after primary and secondary immunization, and bulk PBMC replicates and cell subsets were isolated.

Synthesis of TCR cDNA relied on 5'RACE template switching, a step that introduced a universal primer site along with unique molecular identifiers. Priming of cDNA synthesis was performed from both the TCR alpha and TCR beta constant segments. Library amplification used two PCR steps, and the second PCR step added sample barcodes and sequencing adapters. Sequencing of the libraries was done on either Illumina HiSeq 2500 (2x100 bp) or NovaSeq (2x150 bp). The original methods were these. Demultiplexing of reads and collapsing into UMI consensus sequences were performed with MIGEC, and V(D)J alignment was carried out with MiXCR. Clonotypes responding to the vaccine were identified with edgeR on replicate PBMC samples, with the criteria of FDR below 0.01 and a log2 fold change above 5 up to day 15. Each bulk clonotype was labeled CD4 or CD8 based on which sequenced repertoire, CD4 or CD8, contained the clonotype at higher abundance. Using fastp trimming at Q25 and MiXCR clonotype assembly, TCRdb reanalyzed the public sequencing data and kept in-frame beta chains. Rows are combined by CDR3 protein, so each entry shows the most common genes and DNA. These V and J calls originate from TCRdb's pipeline instead of the authors' own analysis. This sample lists about 400,000 distinct CDR3 sequences; approximately 5.7% were detected once. 15% of the sample lies in the top ten.

The CDR3 covers 16 residues, taking in both the cysteine and the phenylalanine. Only the CDR3 portion is preserved as DNA: 48 bases, with reading frame beginning at the first base. CDR1 and CDR2 were assigned from the germline V gene as SGHTA and FQGNSA. The V and J ends are trimmed by 1 base and 3 bases, leaving 14 bases between them. This clonotype was detected only a few times. Its specific antigen is unknown. Per-nucleotide qualities are absent, and no much larger clonotype sits a single base away. Study-wide findings and limitations: A small fraction of clonotypes showed up in both the CD4 and CD8 compartments, probably as a result of convergent recombination. Compared with the primary T-cell response, the secondary T-cell response was weaker but faster, peaking on day 5 rather than day 15. Computational filtering was required because FACS-sorted repertoires could contain abundant contaminating clonotypes from the bulk population. After the booster, most clones that had expanded after primary vaccination were detected again (around 97% of CD4 and over 75% of CD8), suggesting broad maintenance of memory. Because only a couple of donors were included in the study, the extent to which the findings can be generalized is limited.

Reading the label with the study, this specimen's treatment or condition is: live attenuated yellow fever vaccine strain. At each blood-draw timepoint, two biological replicates of bulk PBMCs were collected. PBMCs were isolated from peripheral blood using a standard Ficoll-Paque protocol. TriZol was used to extract RNA from bulk PBMCs, CD4 and CD8 fractions, and dextramer-positive and dextramer-negative fractions. In this chain, TRBV7-2 is recombined with TRBJ2-3; possibly the D gene is TRBD1, per 6 matching bases. The sequence came from a man under 40 who received the YFV17D yellow fever vaccine. The source material was PBMCs, sampled 5 days after the yellow fever booster vaccination. The nucleotide sequence is TGTGCCAGCAGCTTAGTGCCTCAGGGGTGGACAGATACGCAGTATTTT. Its product reads: CASSLVPQGWTDTQYF.